This record covers a single T cell receptor beta chain. This entry comes from a study of blood T cell repertoires in COVID-19. The wider study: Samples taken during acute and convalescent COVID-19 were collected in the United States, Italy and Spain. From T cells, B-cell-depleted T cells, or PBMCs came the material, which was cDNA or gDNA.

Study processing details: How many nucleated cells were present was estimated from reference gene primer amplification. Some clones are missing from TCRdb's copy, which holds only in-frame ones; the method was immunoSEQ multiplex PCR. D and trimming were read from the DNA, whereas the V and J calls and clone size are those reported in that table. The sample records tens of thousands of clones, approximately 84% being singletons. Trimming cost V 8 bases and J 1 base, with 14 bases left between them. Germline values: CDR1 MNHEY, CDR2 SVGAGI. The CDR3 is 14 amino acids. This sequence was found in a man aged 45-65 years with active COVID-19. Sequences were obtained from peripheral blood. The chain has TRBV6-5 and TRBJ1-2; D is unclear. The CDR3 loop is CASGNRDYNYGYTF. The DNA for the CDR3 is TGTGCCAGCGGAAACAGAGATTATAACTATGGCTACACCTTC.